This TCR beta chain appears in the sequencing data of a study of blood T cell repertoires in COVID-19. Germline CDR1 is SGDLS and CDR2 is YYNGEE. The length of the CDR3 is 14 residues. The V end lost 0 bases, the J end lost 3 bases, and 10 bases lay between the germline ends. Only in-frame clones appear in the TCRdb table, and some are missing; sequencing was by immunoSEQ multiplex PCR. The sample carries around 200,000 clones, roughly 80% recorded once. The receptor's source is a woman of 80 years or more with acute or convalescent COVID-19. V usage is TRBV9 and J usage is TRBJ2-7, with D possibly matching TRBD1 (5 bases). What was sequenced was peripheral blood. The CDR3 sequence is CASSVAAGNYEQYF. CDR3 DNA sequence: TGTGCCAGCAGCGTAGCCGCAGGGAACTACGAGCAGTACTTC. The full variable domain, with the rest looked up from reference TRBV9 and TRBJ2-7, is DSGVTQTPKHLITATGQRVTLRCSPRSGDLSVYWYQQSLDQGLQFLIQYYNGEERAKGNILERFSAQQFPDLHSELNLSSLELGDSALYFCASSVAAGNYEQYFGPGTRLTVT.